One and the same sample provided the 10 T cell receptor beta chains below, sequenced in a study of spatial heterogeneity in lung cancer (dated by TCRdb to between 2018 and 2021). Summary of the overall study and its limitations: The tumor nonsynonymous mutation count correlated with the number of expanded intratumoral alpha and beta TCRs.

These receptors lack a known antigen. What this sample's time point label stands for: sample taken at primary tumor resection. The receptor library was made with 5' RACE. Sequencing used a NextSeq 500. TCRdb passed the public sequencing reads through fastp at Q25 and MiXCR, retaining productive beta sequences. CDR3 protein duplicates are merged, each entry listing the most common genes and DNA. The sample records 3,000 to 4,000 distinct CDR3 sequences, around 6.1% of which are singletons. The ten largest make up more than 13% of the sample. Sequencing was performed on lung tumor tissue, taken at surgery. The origin of the receptors is a male donor with early-stage non-small cell lung cancer.

Sample share makes this clonotype medium-sized. This sequence joins TRBV20-1 and TRBJ1-6, with D perhaps matching TRBD1 (5 bases). Trimming shortened V by 3 bases and J by 10 bases, and 13 bases separated the two germline ends. The CDR3 spans 13 residues. The germline gives CDR1 DFQATT, CDR2 SNEGSKA (reference sequence). CDR3 loop: CSARAGKQSPLHF. CDR3 DNA: TGCAGTGCTAGGGCAGGGAAGCAATCACCCCTCCACTTT.

The chain joins TRBV5-5 to TRBJ1-1; D gene unclear. The length of the CDR3 is 14 residues. The V gene's germline CDR1 is SGHKS and CDR2 YYEKEE (reference sequence). V dropped 1 base and J dropped 0 bases, with 7 bases sitting between them. The CDR3 DNA follows: TGTGCCAGCAGCTTGCAGAACATGAACACTGAAGCTTTCTTT. This sequence encodes CASSLQNMNTEAFF.

By frequency in the sample, this clonotype is medium-sized. This sequence joins TRBV3-1 and TRBJ2-1, with D possibly TRBD2 on 6 matching bases. Germline CDR1 and CDR2: LGHDT and YNNKEL (reference sequence). This CDR3 contains 12 residues. V was shortened by 4 bases and J by 5 bases, with 6 bases between the two germline ends. The CDR3: CASSRGDNEQFF. In DNA form, the CDR3 reads TGTGCCAGCAGCCGCGGGGACAATGAGCAGTTCTTC.

This clonotype is classed as medium-sized. The chain joins TRBV27 to TRBJ1-1, with D tentatively TRBD1 (5 bases). With 5 bases removed from V and 2 bases from J, the gap between germline ends came to 15 bases. Germline CDR1 reads MNHEY; CDR2 reads SMNVEV (reference sequence). The CDR3 sequence is 15 residues long. This CDR3 is CASSLGPGRNTEAFF. DNA for the CDR3: TGTGCCAGCAGTCTGGGGCCAGGCCGTAACACTGAAGCTTTCTTT.

By sample share, this clonotype is medium-sized. V is TRBV29-1 and J is TRBJ1-2, with 10 bases lining up with TRBD1. J lost 8 bases, V lost 2 bases, and 8 bases had no gene match. This CDR3 is 14 amino acids long. Germline values: CDR1 SQVTM, CDR2 ANQGSEA. Here the CDR3 reads CSVEPGTGAFGYTF. The CDR3 region has the DNA TGCAGCGTTGAACCCGGGACAGGGGCTTTCGGCTACACCTTC.

This clonotype is deemed medium-sized. The chain has TRBV7-9 and TRBJ2-7, with D perhaps assigned TRBD1 or TRBD2 (5 bases each). Trimming removed 5 bases at V and 4 bases at J, with 15 bases between. CDR1 is SEHNR and CDR2 is FQNEAQ in the germline V gene (reference sequence). There are 14 residues in the CDR3. For the CDR3, the DNA is TGTGCCAGCAGCCCGGGACCGTCTCCTTACGAGCAGTACTTC. It is translated as CASSPGPSPYEQYF.

The table lists this clonotype with many counts. The CDR3 is CSVGNRVNEQFF. CDR3 sequence (DNA): TGCAGCGTTGGAAACAGGGTCAATGAGCAGTTCTTC. The chain combines TRBV29-1 with TRBJ2-1; tentative D call: TRBD1 (6 bases). This CDR3 spans 12 amino acids. The V gene lost 4 bases and the J gene lost 6 bases, with 10 bases spanning the gap. The germline V gene encodes CDR1 SQVTM and CDR2 ANQGSEA.

This clonotype is labeled medium-sized. The J gene is TRBJ1-1, the V gene TRBV12-3 or TRBV12-4, with TRBD1 matching over 8 bases. This CDR3 spans 14 amino acids. J was trimmed by 5 bases and V by 6 bases; bases with no gene match: 8. CDR3 in amino acids: CASRGTGGLTEAFF. CDR3 DNA: TGTGCCAGCAGAGGGACAGGAGGTCTTACTGAAGCTTTCTTT.

This clonotype was counted many times. This chain joins TRBV18 and TRBJ1-5; TRBD1 agrees at 9 bases. After removal of 4 bases from V and 3 bases from J, the junction contained 10 bases not matched to a gene. Germline V lookup: CDR1 KGHSH, CDR2 LQKENI. CDR3 length: 17 amino acids. As DNA, the CDR3 is TGTGCCAGCTCACTCACAGGGGGCGCCTTGTCCAATCAGCCCCAGCATTTT. As protein: CASSLTGGALSNQPQHF.

The table lists this clonotype with a count of one. A much more abundant neighbour one base away suggests this may be a read error. CDR3 nucleotide sequence: TGTGCCTGCAGCCCGGCGGCAGGGGGCGCAGGAGATACGCAGTATTTT. Protein product: CACSPAAGGAGDTQYF. The chain links TRBV5-4 to TRBJ2-3, with 8 positions matching TRBD1. Germline V gene lookup returns CDR1 SGHNT and CDR2 YYREEE (reference sequence). The CDR3 spans 16 residues.